This TCR beta chain emerged from a study of shared clonotypes between healthy human individuals. V lost 2 bases and J 0 bases, leaving 23 bases between the germline ends. The CDR3 length is 19 residues. Per germline, CDR1 SGHAT and CDR2 FQNNGV. Each donor was a Caucasian adult residing in Nashville, Tennessee. In the sorted-subset replicate PCRs, around 0.2 ug DNA, 25,000 to 35,000 T cell genomes, was used. Sequencing used immunoSEQ multiplex PCR; TCRdb keeps in-frame clones, though not all of them. The sample lists fewer than 2.5 million clones; more than 85% were seen once. The chain carries TRBV11-2 and TRBJ2-7; D possibly corresponds to TRBD2 (6 bases). This sequence was found in a young man in good health. Some clones in this sample may be carry-over from other donors' samples. The specimen sequenced was naive CD4+ T cells from PBMCs. Specified subset: CD45RA+ positively selected. The CDR3 region is CASSLIFRAGNPDSYEQYF. CDR3 nucleotides: TGTGCCAGCAGCTTAATCTTTCGGGCGGGGAACCCCGACTCCTACGAGCAGTACTTC.